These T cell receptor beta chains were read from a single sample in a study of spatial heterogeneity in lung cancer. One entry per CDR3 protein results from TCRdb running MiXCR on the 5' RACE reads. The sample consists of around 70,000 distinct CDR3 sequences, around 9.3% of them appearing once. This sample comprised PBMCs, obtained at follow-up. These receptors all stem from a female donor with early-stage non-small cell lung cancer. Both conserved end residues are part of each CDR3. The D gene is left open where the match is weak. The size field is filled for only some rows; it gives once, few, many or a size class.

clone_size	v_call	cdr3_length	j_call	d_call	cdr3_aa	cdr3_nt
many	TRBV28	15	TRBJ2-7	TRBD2	CASSLWGLAADEQYF	TGTGCCAGCAGTTTATGGGGACTAGCGGCTGACGAGCAGTACTTC
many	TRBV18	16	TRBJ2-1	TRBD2	CASSLRLAGGPGEQFF	TGTGCCAGCTCACTCCGACTAGCGGGAGGGCCGGGTGAGCAGTTCTTC
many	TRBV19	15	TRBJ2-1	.	CASSMIGAEKNEQFF	TGTGCCAGTAGTATGATAGGAGCGGAAAAGAATGAGCAGTTCTTC
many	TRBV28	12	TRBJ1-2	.	CASSQPPYGYTF	TGTGCCAGCAGCCAACCTCCCTATGGCTACACCTTC
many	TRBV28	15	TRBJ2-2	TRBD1	CASSLAQGGTGELFF	TGTGCCAGCAGTTTGGCACAGGGGGGCACCGGGGAGCTGTTTTTT
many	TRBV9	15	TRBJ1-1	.	CASSGTGSRPTEAFF	TGTGCCAGCAGCGGTACAGGGAGCCGGCCCACTGAAGCTTTCTTT
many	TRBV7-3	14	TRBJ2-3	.	CASSLMTREDTQYF	TGTGCCAGCAGCTTAATGACTAGAGAGGATACGCAGTATTTT
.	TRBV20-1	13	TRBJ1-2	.	CSAPSWGSDGYTF	TGCAGTGCCCCCTCTTGGGGGTCCGATGGCTACACCTTC
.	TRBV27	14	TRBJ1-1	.	CASSLQGRGTEAFF	TGTGCCAGCAGTTTACAGGGGAGGGGAACTGAAGCTTTCTTT
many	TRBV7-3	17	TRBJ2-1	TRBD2	CASSLKGTSGDYNEQFF	TGTGCCAGCAGCTTAAAGGGGACTAGCGGAGATTACAATGAGCAGTTCTTC
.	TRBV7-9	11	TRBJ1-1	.	CASSLGGDAFF	TGTGCCAGCAGCTTAGGTGGGGATGCTTTCTTT
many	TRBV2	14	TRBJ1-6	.	CASSDGYLGSPLHF	TGTGCCAGCAGTGACGGCTACCTGGGTTCACCCCTCCACTTT
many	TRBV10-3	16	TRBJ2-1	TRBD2	CAISGVTSGSYNEQFF	TGTGCCATCAGTGGAGTTACTAGCGGGTCTTACAATGAGCAGTTCTTC
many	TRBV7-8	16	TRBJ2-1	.	CASSLKRVGSDNEQFF	TGTGCCAGCAGCTTAAAGAGGGTGGGGAGTGACAATGAGCAGTTCTTC
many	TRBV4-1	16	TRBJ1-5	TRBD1	CASSQEGDRANQPQHF	TGCGCCAGCAGCCAAGAGGGAGACAGGGCAAATCAGCCCCAGCATTTT
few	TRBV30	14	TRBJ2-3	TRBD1	CAWGLQGGTDTQYF	TGTGCCTGGGGGCTACAGGGGGGCACAGATACGCAGTATTTT
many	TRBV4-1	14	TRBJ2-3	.	CASSQIWVADTQYF	TGCGCCAGCAGCCAAATCTGGGTGGCAGATACGCAGTATTTT
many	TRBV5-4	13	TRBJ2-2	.	CASRVLNTGELFF	TGTGCCAGCAGGGTCCTGAACACCGGGGAGCTGTTTTTT
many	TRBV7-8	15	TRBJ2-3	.	CASSLAGIKADTQYF	TGTGCCAGCAGCTTAGCAGGCATAAAGGCAGATACGCAGTATTTT
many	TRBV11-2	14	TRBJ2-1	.	CASSLGGTDNEQFF	TGTGCCAGCAGCTTAGGCGGGACCGACAATGAGCAGTTCTTC
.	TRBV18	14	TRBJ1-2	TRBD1	CASSSGTANYGYTF	TGTGCCAGCTCATCCGGGACAGCTAACTATGGCTACACCTTC
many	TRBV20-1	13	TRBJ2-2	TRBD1	CSAAQGGTGELFF	TGCAGTGCGGCACAGGGGGGCACCGGGGAGCTGTTTTTT
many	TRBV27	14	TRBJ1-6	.	CASSLRGSNSPLHF	TGTGCCAGCAGTTTGAGGGGATCCAATTCACCCCTCCACTTT
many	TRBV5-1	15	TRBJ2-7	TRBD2	CASSLPGEGLYEQYF	TGCGCCAGCAGCTTGCCGGGGGAGGGCCTCTACGAGCAGTACTTC
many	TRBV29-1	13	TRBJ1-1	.	CSVSVRQNTEAFF	TGCAGCGTTTCGGTTCGGCAGAACACTGAAGCTTTCTTT
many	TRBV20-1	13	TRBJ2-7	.	CSAREGIAYEQYF	TGCAGTGCTAGAGAAGGAATTGCCTACGAGCAGTACTTC
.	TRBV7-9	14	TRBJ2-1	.	CASSPSALVNEQFF	TGTGCCAGCAGCCCGTCGGCTCTAGTCAATGAGCAGTTCTTC
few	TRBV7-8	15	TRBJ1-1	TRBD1	CASSLAGTAGAEAFF	TGTGCCAGCAGCTTAGCCGGGACAGCTGGGGCTGAAGCTTTCTTT
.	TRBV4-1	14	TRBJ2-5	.	CASSQVDGGETQYF	TGCGCCAGCAGCCAAGTGGACGGAGGGGAGACCCAGTACTTC
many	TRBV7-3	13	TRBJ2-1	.	CASSRDPTMEQFF	TGTGCCAGCAGCCGGGACCCAACGATGGAGCAGTTCTTC
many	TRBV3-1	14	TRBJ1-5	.	CASSQDAGNQPQHF	TGTGCCAGCAGCCAAGATGCGGGTAATCAGCCCCAGCATTTT
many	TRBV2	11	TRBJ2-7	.	CASSEGSEQYF	TGTGCCAGCAGTGAAGGATCCGAGCAGTACTTC
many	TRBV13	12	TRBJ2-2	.	CASSLNTGELFF	TGTGCCAGCAGTCTGAACACCGGGGAGCTGTTTTTT
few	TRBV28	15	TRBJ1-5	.	CASLRQGSIGQPQHF	TGTGCCAGCCTACGTCAGGGGTCGATCGGTCAGCCCCAGCATTTT
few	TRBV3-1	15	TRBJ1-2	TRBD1	CASSQGQGAGVAYTF	TGTGCCAGCAGCCAGGGACAGGGGGCGGGCGTCGCCTACACCTTC
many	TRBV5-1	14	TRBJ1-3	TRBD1	CASSLSGTVDTIYF	TGCGCCAGCAGCTTGAGTGGGACAGTGGACACCATATATTTT
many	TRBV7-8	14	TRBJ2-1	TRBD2	CASKLTIAGDEQFF	TGTGCCAGCAAATTAACTATAGCGGGAGATGAGCAGTTCTTC
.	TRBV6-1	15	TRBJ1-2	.	CASTRNGGAWDGYTF	TGTGCCAGCACCCGCAATGGAGGGGCGTGGGATGGCTACACCTTC
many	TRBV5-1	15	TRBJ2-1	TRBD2	CASSTGLAGAFEQFF	TGCGCCAGCAGCACCGGACTAGCGGGAGCGTTTGAGCAGTTCTTC
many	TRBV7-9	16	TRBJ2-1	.	CASSLAAPTGYNEQFF	TGTGCCAGCAGCTTAGCTGCACCCACGGGGTACAATGAGCAGTTCTTC
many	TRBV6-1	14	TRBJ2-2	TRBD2	CASSKRELNGELFF	TGTGCCAGCAGTAAGCGGGAGTTGAACGGGGAGCTGTTTTTT
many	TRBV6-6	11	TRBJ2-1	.	CASSYRHEQFF	TGTGCCAGCAGTTACCGACATGAGCAGTTCTTC
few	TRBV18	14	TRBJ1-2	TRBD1	CASSPSGTAYGYTF	TGTGCCAGCTCACCTTCCGGGACAGCCTATGGCTACACCTTC
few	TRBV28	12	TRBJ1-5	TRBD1	CASGQGNQPQHF	TGTGCCAGCGGACAGGGAAATCAGCCCCAGCATTTT
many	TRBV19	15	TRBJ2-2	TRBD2	CASEHSGINTGELFF	TGTGCCAGTGAACATAGCGGGATAAACACCGGGGAGCTGTTTTTT
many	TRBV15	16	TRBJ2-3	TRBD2	CATSSRASGSVDTQYF	TGTGCCACCAGCAGTCGGGCTAGCGGGAGTGTAGATACGCAGTATTTT
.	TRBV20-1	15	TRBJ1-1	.	CSARPPTENPPEAFF	TGCAGTGCTAGACCGCCGACTGAGAATCCTCCTGAAGCTTTCTTT
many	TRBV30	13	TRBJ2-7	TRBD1	CAFNGQGEYEQYF	TGTGCCTTCAACGGACAGGGAGAATACGAGCAGTACTTC
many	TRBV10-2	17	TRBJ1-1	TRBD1	CASIPSTGSIMNTEAFF	TGCGCCAGCATCCCTTCGACAGGGAGTATTATGAACACTGAAGCTTTCTTT
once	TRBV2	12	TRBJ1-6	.	CASSVSDSPLHF	TGTGCCAGCAGTGTTTCGGATTCACCCCTCCACTTT
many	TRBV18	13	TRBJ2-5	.	CASSPRLKETQYF	TGTGCCAGCTCACCACGCCTTAAAGAGACCCAGTACTTC
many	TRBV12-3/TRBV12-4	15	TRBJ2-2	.	CASSLGTLNTGELFF	TGTGCCAGCAGTTTAGGGACCCTTAACACCGGGGAGCTGTTTTTT
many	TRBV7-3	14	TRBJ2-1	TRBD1	CASSLTGTGFEQFF	TGTGCCAGCAGCTTAACGGGGACAGGGTTTGAGCAGTTCTTC
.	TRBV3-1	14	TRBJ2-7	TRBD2	CASSRAGGGYEQYF	TGTGCCAGCAGCCGAGCGGGAGGAGGCTACGAGCAGTACTTC
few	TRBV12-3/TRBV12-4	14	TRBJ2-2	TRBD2	CASSLRREIGELFF	TGTGCCAGCAGTTTACGGCGGGAGATCGGGGAGCTGTTTTTT
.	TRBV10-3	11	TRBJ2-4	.	CAIGGGSIQYF	TGTGCCATCGGGGGCGGGAGCATTCAGTACTTC
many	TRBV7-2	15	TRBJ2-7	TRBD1	CASSFAGTVPYEQYF	TGTGCCAGCAGCTTCGCCGGGACAGTGCCCTACGAGCAGTACTTC